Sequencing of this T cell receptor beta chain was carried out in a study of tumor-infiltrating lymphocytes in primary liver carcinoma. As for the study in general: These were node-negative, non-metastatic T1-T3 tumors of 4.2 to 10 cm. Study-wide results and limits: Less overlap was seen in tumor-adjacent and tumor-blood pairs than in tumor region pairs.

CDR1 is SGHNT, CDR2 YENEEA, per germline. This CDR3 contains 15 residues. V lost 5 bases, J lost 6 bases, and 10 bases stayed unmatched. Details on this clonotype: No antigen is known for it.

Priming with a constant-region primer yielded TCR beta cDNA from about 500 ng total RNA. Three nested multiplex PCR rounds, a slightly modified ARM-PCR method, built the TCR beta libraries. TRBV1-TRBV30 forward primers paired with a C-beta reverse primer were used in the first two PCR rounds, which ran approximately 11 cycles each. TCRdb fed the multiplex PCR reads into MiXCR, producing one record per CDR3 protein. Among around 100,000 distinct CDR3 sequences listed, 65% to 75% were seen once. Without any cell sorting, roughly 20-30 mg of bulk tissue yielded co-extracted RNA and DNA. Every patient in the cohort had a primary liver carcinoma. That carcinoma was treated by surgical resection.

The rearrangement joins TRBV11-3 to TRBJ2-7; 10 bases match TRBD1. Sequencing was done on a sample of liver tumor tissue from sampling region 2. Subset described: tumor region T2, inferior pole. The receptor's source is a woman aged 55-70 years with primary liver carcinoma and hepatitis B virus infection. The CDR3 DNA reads TGTGCCAGCAGCCTATGGACAGGGGGTTCCCTCGAGCAGTACTTC. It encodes CASSLWTGGSLEQYF. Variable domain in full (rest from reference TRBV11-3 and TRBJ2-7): EAGVVQSPRYKIIEKKQPVAFWCNPISGHNTLYWYLQNLGQGPELLIRYENEEAVDDSQLPKDRFSAERLKGVDSTLKIQPAELGDSAVYLCASSLWTGGSLEQYFGPGTRLTVT.